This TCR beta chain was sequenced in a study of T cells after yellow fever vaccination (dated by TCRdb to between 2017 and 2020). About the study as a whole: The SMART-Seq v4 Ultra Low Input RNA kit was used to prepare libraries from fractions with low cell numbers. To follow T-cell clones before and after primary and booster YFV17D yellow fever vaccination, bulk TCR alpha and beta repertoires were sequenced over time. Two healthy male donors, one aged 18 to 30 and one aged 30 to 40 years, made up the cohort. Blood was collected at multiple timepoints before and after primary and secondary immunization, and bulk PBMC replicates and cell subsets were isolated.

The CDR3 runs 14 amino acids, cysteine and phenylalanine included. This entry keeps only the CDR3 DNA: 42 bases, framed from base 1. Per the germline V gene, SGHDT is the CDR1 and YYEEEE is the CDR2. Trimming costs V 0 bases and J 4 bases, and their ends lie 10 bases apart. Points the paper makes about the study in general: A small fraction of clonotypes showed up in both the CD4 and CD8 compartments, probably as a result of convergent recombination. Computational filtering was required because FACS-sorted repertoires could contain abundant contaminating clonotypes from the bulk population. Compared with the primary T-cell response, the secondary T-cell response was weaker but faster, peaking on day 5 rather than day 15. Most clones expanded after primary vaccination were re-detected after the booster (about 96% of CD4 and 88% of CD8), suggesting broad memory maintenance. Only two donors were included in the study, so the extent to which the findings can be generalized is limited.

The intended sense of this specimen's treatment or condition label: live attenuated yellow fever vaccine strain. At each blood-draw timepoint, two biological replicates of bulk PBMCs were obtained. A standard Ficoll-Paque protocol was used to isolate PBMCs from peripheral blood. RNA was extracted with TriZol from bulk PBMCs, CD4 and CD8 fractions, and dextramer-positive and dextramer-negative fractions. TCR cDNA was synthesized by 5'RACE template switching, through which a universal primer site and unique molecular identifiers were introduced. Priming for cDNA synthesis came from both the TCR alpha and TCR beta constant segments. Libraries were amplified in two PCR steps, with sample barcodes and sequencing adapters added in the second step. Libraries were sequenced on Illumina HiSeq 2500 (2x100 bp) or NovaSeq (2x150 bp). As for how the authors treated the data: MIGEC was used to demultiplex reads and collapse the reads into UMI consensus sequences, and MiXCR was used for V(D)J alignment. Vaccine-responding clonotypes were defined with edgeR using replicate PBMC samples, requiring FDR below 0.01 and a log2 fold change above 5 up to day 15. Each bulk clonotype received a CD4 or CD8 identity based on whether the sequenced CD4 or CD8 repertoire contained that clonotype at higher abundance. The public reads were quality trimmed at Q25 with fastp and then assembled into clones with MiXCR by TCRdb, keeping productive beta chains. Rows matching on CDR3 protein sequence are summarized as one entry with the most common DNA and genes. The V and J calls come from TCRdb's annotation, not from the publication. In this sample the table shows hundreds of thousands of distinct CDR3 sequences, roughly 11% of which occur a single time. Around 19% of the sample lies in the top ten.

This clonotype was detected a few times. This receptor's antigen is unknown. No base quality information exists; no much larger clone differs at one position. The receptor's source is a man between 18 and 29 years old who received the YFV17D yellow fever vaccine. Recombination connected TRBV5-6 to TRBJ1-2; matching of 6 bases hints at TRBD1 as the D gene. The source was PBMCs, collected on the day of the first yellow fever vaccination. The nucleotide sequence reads TGTGCCAGCAGCTTGGAGCCGGGGGCCTATGGCTACACCTTC. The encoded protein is CASSLEPGAYGYTF.